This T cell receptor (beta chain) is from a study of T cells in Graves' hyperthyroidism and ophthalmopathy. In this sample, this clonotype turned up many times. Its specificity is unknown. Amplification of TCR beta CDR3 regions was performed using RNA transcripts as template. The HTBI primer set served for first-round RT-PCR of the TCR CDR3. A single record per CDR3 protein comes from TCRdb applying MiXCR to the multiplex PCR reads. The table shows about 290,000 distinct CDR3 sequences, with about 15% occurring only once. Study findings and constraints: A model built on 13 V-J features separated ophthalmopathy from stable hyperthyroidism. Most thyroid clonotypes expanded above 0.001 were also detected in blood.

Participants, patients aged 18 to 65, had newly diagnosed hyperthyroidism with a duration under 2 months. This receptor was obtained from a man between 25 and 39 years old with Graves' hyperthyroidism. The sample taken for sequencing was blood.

CDR3 bases: TGTGCCAGCAGCCTAGCGGGAGGCCGTAGCAATGAGCAGTTCTTC. Translating gives CASSLAGGRSNEQFF. This chain links TRBV6-1 with TRBJ2-1, with 11 bases lining up with TRBD2. The CDR3 is 15 amino acids. V lost 6 bases to trimming and J lost 6 bases; unmatched junction nucleotides: 7. Germline CDR1 and CDR2: MNHNS and SASEGT.